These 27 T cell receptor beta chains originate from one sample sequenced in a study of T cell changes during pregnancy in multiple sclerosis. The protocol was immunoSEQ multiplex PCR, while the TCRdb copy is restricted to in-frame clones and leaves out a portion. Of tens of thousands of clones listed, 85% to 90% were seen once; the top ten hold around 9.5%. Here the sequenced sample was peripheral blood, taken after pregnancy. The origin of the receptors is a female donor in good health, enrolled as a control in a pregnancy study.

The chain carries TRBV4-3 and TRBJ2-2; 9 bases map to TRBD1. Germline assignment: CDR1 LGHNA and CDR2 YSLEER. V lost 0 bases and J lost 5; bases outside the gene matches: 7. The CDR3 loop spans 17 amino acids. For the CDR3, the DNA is TGCGCCAGCAGCCAAGAGGTATGGACAGGGGTAACCGGGGAGCTGTTTTTT. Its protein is CASSQEVWTGVTGELFF.

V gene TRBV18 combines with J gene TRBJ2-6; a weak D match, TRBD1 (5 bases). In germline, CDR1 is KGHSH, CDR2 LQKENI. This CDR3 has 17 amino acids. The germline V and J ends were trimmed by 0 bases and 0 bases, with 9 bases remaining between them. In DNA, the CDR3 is TGTGCCAGCTCACCACCCCAGGGAAACTCTGGGGCCAACGTCCTGACTTTC. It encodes CASSPPQGNSGANVLTF.

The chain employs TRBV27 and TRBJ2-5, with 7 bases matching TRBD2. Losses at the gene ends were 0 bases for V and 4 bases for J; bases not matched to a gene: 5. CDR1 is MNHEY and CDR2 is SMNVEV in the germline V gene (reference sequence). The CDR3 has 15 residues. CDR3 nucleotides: TGTGCCAGCAGTTTATCGTCGGGGGGACGAGAGACCCAGTACTTC. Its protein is CASSLSSGGRETQYF.

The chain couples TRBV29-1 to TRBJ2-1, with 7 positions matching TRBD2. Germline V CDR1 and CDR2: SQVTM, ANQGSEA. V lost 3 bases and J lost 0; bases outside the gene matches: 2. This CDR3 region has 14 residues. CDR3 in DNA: TGCAGCGTTGAGGGGGGGAGCTCCTACAATGAGCAGTTCTTC. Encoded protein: CSVEGGSSYNEQFF.

The CDR3 sequence: CASSPPSGANVLTF. The CDR3 DNA sequence: TGCGCCAGCAGCCCCCCTTCTGGGGCCAACGTCCTGACTTTC. J is TRBJ2-6 and V is TRBV5-1; no clear D gene. This CDR3 has 14 residues. Germline loops: CDR1 SGHRS, CDR2 YFSETQ. Deletions cut 4 bases from V and 1 base from J, with 6 bases between.

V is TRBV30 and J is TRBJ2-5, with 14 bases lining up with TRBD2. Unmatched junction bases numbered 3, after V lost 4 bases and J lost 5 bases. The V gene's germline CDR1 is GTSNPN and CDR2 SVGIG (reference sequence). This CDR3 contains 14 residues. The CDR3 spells CAWKRTSGGETQYF. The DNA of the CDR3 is TGTGCCTGGAAACGGACTAGCGGGGGGGAGACCCAGTACTTC. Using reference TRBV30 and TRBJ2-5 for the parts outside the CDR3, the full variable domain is SQTIHQWPATLVQPVGSPLSLECTVEGTSNPNLYWYRQAAGRGLQLLFYSVGIGQISSEVPQNLSASRPQDRQFILSSKKLLLSDSGFYLCAWKRTSGGETQYFGPGTRLLVL.

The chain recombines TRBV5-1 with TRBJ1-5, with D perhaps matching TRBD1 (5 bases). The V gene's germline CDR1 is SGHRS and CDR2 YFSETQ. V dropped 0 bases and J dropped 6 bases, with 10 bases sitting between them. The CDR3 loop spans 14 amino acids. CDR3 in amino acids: CASSLESRAQPQHF. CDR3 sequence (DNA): TGCGCCAGCAGCTTGGAATCCAGGGCTCAGCCCCAGCATTTT.

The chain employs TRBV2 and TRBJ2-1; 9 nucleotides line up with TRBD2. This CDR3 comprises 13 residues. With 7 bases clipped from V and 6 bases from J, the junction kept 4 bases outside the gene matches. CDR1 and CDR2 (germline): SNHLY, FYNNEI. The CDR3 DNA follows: TGTGCCAGCATAGGACTAGCGCTCAATGAGCAGTTCTTC. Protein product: CASIGLALNEQFF.

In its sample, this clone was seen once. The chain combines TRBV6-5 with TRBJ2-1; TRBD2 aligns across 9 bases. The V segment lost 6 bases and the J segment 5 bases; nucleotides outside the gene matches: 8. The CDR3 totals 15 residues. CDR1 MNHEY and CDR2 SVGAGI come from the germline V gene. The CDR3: CASRGRAGGDNEQFF. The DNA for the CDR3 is TGTGCCAGCAGGGGGCGGGCGGGAGGGGACAATGAGCAGTTCTTC.

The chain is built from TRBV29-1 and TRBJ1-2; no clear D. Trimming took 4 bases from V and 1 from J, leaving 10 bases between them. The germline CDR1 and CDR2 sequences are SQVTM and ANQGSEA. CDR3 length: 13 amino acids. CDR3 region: CSVGAGINYGYTF. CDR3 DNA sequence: TGCAGCGTTGGGGCGGGGATTAACTATGGCTACACCTTC.

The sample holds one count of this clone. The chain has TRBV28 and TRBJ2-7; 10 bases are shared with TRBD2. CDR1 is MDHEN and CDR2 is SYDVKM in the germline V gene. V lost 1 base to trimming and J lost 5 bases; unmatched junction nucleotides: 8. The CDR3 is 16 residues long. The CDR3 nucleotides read TGTGCCAGCAGTTTATCCCTAGCGGGAGTACGAAACGAGCAGTACTTC. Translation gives CASSLSLAGVRNEQYF.

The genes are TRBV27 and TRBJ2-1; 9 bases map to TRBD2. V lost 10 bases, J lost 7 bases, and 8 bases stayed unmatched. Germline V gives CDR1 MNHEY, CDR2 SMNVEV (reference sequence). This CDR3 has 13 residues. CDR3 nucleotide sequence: TGTGCCATCGGGGGCGGGAGGGCGAATGAGCAGTTCTTC. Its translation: CAIGGGRANEQFF.

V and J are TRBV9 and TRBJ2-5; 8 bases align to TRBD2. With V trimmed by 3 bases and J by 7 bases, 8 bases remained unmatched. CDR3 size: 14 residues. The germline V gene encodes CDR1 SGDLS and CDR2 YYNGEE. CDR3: CASSALAAPGTQYF. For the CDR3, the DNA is TGTGCCAGCAGCGCACTAGCGGCCCCCGGGACCCAGTACTTC.

The CDR3 reads CASSPAQTSARGFDTEAFF. CDR3 nucleotides: TGTGCCAGCAGCCCCGCCCAAACATCCGCCAGGGGTTTCGACACTGAAGCTTTCTTT. The chain uses TRBV11-3 and TRBJ1-1; D is perhaps TRBD1 (6 bases). This CDR3 has 19 amino acids. Trimming took 5 bases from V and 3 from J, leaving 28 bases between them. Germline lookup yields CDR1 SGHNT and CDR2 YENEEA.

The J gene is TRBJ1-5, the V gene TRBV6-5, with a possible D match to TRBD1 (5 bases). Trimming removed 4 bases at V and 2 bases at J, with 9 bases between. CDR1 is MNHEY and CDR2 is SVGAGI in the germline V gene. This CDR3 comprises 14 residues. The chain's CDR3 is CASSWLGGNQPQHF. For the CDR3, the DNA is TGTGCCAGCAGTTGGCTAGGGGGCAATCAGCCCCAGCATTTT.

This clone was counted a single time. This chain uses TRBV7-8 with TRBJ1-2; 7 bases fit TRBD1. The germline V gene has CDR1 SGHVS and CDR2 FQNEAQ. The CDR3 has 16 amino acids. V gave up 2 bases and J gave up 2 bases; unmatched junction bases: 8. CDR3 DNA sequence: TGTGCCAGCAGCTTACTTGCCCAAGGGGGCAACTATGGCTACACCTTC. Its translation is CASSLLAQGGNYGYTF.

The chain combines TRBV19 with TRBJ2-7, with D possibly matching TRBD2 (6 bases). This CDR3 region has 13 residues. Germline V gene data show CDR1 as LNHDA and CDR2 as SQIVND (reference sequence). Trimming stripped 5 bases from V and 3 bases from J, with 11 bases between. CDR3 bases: TGTGCCAGTAGTGCGGGACTGCACTACGAGCAGTACTTC. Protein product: CASSAGLHYEQYF.

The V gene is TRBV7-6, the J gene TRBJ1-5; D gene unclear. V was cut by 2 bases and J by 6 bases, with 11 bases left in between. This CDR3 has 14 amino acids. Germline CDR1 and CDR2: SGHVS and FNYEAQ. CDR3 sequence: CASSLSALGQPQHF. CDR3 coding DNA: TGTGCCAGCAGCTTATCGGCCCTAGGTCAGCCCCAGCATTTT.

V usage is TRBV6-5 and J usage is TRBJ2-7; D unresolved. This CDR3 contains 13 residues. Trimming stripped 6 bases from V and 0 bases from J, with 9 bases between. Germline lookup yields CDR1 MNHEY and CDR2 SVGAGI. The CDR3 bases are TGTGCCAGCAGAGAGACAATCTCCTACGAGCAGTACTTC. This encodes CASRETISYEQYF.

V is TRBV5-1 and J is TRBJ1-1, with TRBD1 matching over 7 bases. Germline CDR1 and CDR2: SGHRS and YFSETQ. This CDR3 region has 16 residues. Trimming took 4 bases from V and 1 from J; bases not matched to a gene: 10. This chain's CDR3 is CASSRTSGTANTEAFF. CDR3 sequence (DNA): TGCGCCAGCAGCCGTACCTCCGGGACAGCGAACACTGAAGCTTTCTTT.

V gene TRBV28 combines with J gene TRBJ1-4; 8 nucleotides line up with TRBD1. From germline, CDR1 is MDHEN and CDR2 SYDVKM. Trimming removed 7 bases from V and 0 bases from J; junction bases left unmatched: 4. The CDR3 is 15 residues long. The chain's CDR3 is CASTETGATNEKLFF. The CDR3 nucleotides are TGTGCCAGCACCGAGACAGGGGCAACTAATGAAAAACTGTTTTTT. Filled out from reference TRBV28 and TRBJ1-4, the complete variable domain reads DVKVTQSSRYLVKRTGEKVFLECVQDMDHENMFWYRQDPGLGLRLIYFSYDVKMKEKGDIPEGYSVSREKKERFSLILESASTNQTSMYLCASTETGATNEKLFFGSGTQLSVL.

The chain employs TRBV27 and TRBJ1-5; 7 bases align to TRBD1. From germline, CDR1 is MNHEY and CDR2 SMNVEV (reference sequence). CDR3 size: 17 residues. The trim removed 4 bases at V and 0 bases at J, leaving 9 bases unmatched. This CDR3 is CASSYWDSQYSNQPQHF. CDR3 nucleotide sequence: TGTGCCAGCAGTTACTGGGACAGCCAATATAGCAATCAGCCCCAGCATTTT.

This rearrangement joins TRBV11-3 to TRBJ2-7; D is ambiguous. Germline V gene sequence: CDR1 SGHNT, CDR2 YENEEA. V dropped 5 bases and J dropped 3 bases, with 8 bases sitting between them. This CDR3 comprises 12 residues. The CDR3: CASSPIDYEQYF. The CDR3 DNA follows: TGTGCCAGCAGCCCCATAGACTACGAGCAGTACTTC.

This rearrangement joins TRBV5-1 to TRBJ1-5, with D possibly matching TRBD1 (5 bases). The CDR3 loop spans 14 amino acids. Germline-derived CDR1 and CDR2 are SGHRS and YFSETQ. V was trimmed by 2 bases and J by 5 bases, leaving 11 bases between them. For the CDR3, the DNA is TGCGCCAGCAGCTTAGGGGAGGGGTATCAGCCCCAGCATTTT. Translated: CASSLGEGYQPQHF.

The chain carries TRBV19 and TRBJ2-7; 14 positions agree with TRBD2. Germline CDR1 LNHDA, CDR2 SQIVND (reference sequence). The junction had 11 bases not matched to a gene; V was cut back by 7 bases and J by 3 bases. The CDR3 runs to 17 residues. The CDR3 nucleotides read TGTGCCAGTACGACCGGGACTAGCGGGAGATGGGGCTACGAGCAGTACTTC. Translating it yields CASTTGTSGRWGYEQYF.

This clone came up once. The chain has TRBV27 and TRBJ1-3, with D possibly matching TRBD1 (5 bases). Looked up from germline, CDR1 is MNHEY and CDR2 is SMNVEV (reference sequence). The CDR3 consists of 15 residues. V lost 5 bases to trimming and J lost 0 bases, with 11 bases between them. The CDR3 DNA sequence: TGTGCCAGCAGTCTCAGGGAAGGCTCTGGAAACACCATATATTTT. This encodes CASSLREGSGNTIYF.

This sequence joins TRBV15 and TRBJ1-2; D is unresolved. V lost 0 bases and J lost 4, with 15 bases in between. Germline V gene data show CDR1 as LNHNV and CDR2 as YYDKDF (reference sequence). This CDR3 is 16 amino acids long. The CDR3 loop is CATSRDSMPTLYGYTF. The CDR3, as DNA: TGTGCCACCAGCAGAGATAGTATGCCAACCCTCTATGGCTACACCTTC.